This T cell receptor (beta chain) came from a study of cytomegalovirus exposure and HLA in healthy donors. Overall study results and limits: About 180 TCR beta chains were listed as cytomegalovirus-associated.

This CDR3 spans 15 amino acids. Germline V gene data show CDR1 as MNHEY and CDR2 as SMNVEV (reference sequence). V lost 7 bases and J lost 2, with 17 bases in between. Vbeta (60) and Jbeta (13) primers were used in the PCR. Clones were read by immunoSEQ multiplex PCR, and TCRdb kept only the in-frame ones, dropping some. The data contain about 210,000 clones, about 86% of them singletons. In the case of this clone: Its antigen remains unknown.

The receptor was isolated from a woman aged 25 to 39 in good health and CMV-seronegative. The V and J genes are TRBV27 and TRBJ1-1; the D gene is possibly TRBD1 (5 bases). Sequenced: PBMCs. The CDR3 here is CASTTIRDLNTEAFF. CDR3 nucleotide sequence: TGTGCCAGCACGACTATCAGGGACTTAAACACTGAAGCTTTCTTT.